The 6 T cell receptor beta chains listed next were all sequenced from one sample in a study of Ad26.COV2.S vaccination and SARS-CoV-2 variants. Treatment indicated: about 20 received Ad26.COV2.S at low or high dose, single or two shots; 5 received placebo; per-sample allocation not given. After the first vaccine or placebo injection, samples were drawn on day 63. Method: immunoSEQ multiplex PCR; TCRdb's copy keeps in-frame clones and lacks some. The sample records 300,000 to 350,000 clones, almost 90% being singletons. Material: peripheral blood, obtained in a trial of Ad26.COV2.S vaccine versus placebo. These receptors came from a person between 18 and 60 years old who received the Ad26.COV2.S COVID-19 vaccine or a placebo.

The rearrangement uses TRBV3-1 (or the pseudogene TRBV3-2) and TRBJ2-1; D might be TRBD2 (7 bases). The V gene lost 4 bases and the J gene lost 4 bases, with 20 bases spanning the gap. Germline CDR1 and CDR2: LGHDT and YNNKEL (reference sequence). The CDR3 runs to 17 residues. CDR3 in amino acids: CASSPKSRGGMYNEQFF. CDR3 nucleotides: TGTGCCAGCAGCCCTAAGTCGAGGGGGGGAATGTACAATGAGCAGTTCTTC.

This clone was observed a single time. This chain joins TRBV4-1 and TRBJ1-2; 12 positions agree with TRBD1. Germline lookup yields CDR1 MGHRA and CDR2 YSYEKL. The CDR3 length is 17 residues. Losses at the gene ends were 4 bases for V and 7 bases for J; bases not matched to a gene: 13. CDR3: CASSPSGTGGDYSGYTF. The CDR3 DNA reads TGCGCCAGCAGCCCATCCGGGACAGGGGGCGATTATTCTGGCTACACCTTC.

The chain couples TRBV3-1 (or the pseudogene TRBV3-2) to TRBJ2-3, with TRBD2 as a possible D gene (6 bases). The length of the CDR3 is 14 residues. V was pared by 0 bases and J by 6 bases, with 10 bases between. Germline values: CDR1 LGHDT, CDR2 YNNKEL (reference sequence). CDR3 amino acids: CASSQDAGPDTQYF. The DNA of the CDR3 is TGTGCCAGCAGCCAAGATGCGGGGCCGGATACGCAGTATTTT.

The chain couples TRBV19 to TRBJ1-1, with D possibly TRBD1 on 6 matching bases. This CDR3 has 14 residues. Between the trimmed V and J ends, which lost 2 bases and 6 bases, there was a span of 13 bases. CDR1 and CDR2 (germline): LNHDA, SQIVND (reference sequence). CDR3 sequence: CASSIWAGEAEAFF. As DNA, the CDR3 is TGTGCCAGTAGTATATGGGCAGGGGAGGCTGAAGCTTTCTTT.

This clone was found once. The chain combines TRBV6-5 with TRBJ1-2; perhaps TRBD1 as D (6 bases). The CDR3 has 14 amino acids. Germline lookup yields CDR1 MNHEY and CDR2 SVGAGI. Trimming took 2 bases from V and 6 from J, leaving 13 bases between them. As DNA, the CDR3 is TGTGCCAGCAGTTACCTACAGGGAACCAATGGCTACACCTTC. It codes for CASSYLQGTNGYTF.

The V gene is TRBV4-3, the J gene TRBJ1-2; no firm D call. There are 15 residues in the CDR3. CDR1 and CDR2 (germline): LGHNA, YSLEER. V lost 0 bases and J lost 3, with 11 bases in between. The CDR3 loop reads CASSQDLLGDYGYTF. The CDR3 DNA sequence: TGCGCCAGCAGCCAAGATCTGCTTGGGGACTATGGCTACACCTTC.